Listed below are T cell receptor beta chains from one sample, sequenced in a study of T cells expressing NK-cell markers. TCRdb reanalyzed the 5' RACE reads, giving one entry per CDR3 protein sequence and no DNA. Across 500,000 to 700,000 distinct CDR3 sequences, the top ten clones capture less than 4.5% of the sample. Sequencing was carried out using blood T cells: a sorted CD56 or NKG2C T cell subset, CD4+ or CD8+ T cells, or bulk PBMC T cells (not recorded which). The receptors were sampled from a man between 18 and 35 years old in good health. CDR3s include the opening cysteine and the closing phenylalanine or tryptophan.

j_call | v_call | cdr3_aa
TRBJ1-1 | TRBV6-1 | CASSEAPGVANTEAFF
TRBJ2-5 | TRBV12-3/TRBV12-4 | CASSLGPGWETQYF
TRBJ2-7 | TRBV6-5 | CATGDSSYEQYF
TRBJ2-3 | TRBV6-1 | CASSQARNRRVTDTQYF
TRBJ2-4 | TRBV6-1 | CASNPVGMVGKNIQYF
TRBJ2-1 | TRBV15 | CATSRVQMGDEQFF
TRBJ2-7 | TRBV5-1 | CASSLESGVLSYEQYF
TRBJ2-1 | TRBV7-6 | CASSLPPDGPGEQFF
TRBJ1-2 | TRBV29-1 | CSAWDRVGGDGYTF
TRBJ2-3 | TRBV2 | CASSDPRVSEIDTQYF
TRBJ2-3 | TRBV4-3 | CASSQEGSSGRADTQYF
TRBJ2-1 | TRBV27 | CASSLSDSQHEQFF
TRBJ2-1 | TRBV3-1 | CASSQDHREYNEQFF
TRBJ1-1 | TRBV5-1 | CASSGWSTEAFF
TRBJ1-2 | TRBV18 | CASSRGDYGYTF
TRBJ2-5 | TRBV5-1 | CASRRTFQETQYF
TRBJ2-1 | TRBV12-3/TRBV12-4 | CASSPRGRAGEQFF
TRBJ1-5 | TRBV6-2/TRBV6-3 | CASSPLDGVSNQPQHF
TRBJ1-2 | TRBV10-3 | CAISEGGDRYGYTF
TRBJ2-1 | TRBV7-9 | CASSLEASASSYNEQFF
TRBJ1-5 | TRBV2 | CASRDGTRALQPQHF
TRBJ2-7 | TRBV29-1 | CSVEADVTSGRYEQYF